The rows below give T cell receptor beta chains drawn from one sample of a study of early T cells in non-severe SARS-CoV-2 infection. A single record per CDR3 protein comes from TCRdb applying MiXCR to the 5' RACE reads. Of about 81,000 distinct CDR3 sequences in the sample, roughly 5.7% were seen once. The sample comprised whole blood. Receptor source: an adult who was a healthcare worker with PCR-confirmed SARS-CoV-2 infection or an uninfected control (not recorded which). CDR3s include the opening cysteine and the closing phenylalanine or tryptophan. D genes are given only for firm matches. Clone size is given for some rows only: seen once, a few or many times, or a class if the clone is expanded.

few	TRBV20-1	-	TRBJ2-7	CSARVRGDQIYEQYF	TGCAGTGCTAGAGTCAGGGGGGACCAAATCTACGAGCAGTACTTC
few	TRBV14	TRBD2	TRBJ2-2	CASSQGVLAGVGTGELFF	TGTGCCAGCAGCCAAGGGGTACTAGCGGGGGTCGGCACCGGGGAGCTGTTTTTT
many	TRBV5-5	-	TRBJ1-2	CASSLAGGAGIGYTF	TGTGCCAGCAGCTTGGCGGGGGGCGCGGGAATCGGCTACACCTTC
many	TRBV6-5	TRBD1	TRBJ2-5	CASSLTGGFATQYF	TGTGCCAGCAGTTTGACAGGGGGGTTTGCGACCCAGTACTTC
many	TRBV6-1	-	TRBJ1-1	CASSEKGGSTEAFF	TGTGCCAGCAGTGAAAAGGGAGGGAGCACTGAAGCTTTCTTT
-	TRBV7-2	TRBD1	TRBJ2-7	CASSLSVNRGDEQYF	TGTGCCAGCAGCTTGTCGGTCAACAGGGGCGACGAGCAGTACTTC
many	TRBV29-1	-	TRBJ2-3	CSGAGGALGTDTQYF	TGCAGCGGGGCAGGGGGGGCGCTTGGCACAGATACGCAGTATTTT
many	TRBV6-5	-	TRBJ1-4	CASSYSWGAGEKLFF	TGTGCCAGCAGTTACTCATGGGGCGCAGGTGAAAAACTGTTTTTT
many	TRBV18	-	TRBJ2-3	CASSTVTDTQYF	TGTGCCAGCTCAACGGTCACAGATACGCAGTATTTT
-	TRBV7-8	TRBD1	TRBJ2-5	CASSHRDRQMQETQYF	TGTGCCAGCAGCCATCGGGACAGACAAATGCAAGAGACCCAGTACTTC
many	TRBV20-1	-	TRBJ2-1	CSARDGASYNEQFF	TGCAGTGCTAGAGATGGGGCTTCCTACAATGAGCAGTTCTTC
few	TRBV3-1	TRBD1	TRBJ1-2	CATSRTGGTPGYGYTF	TGTGCCACCAGCAGGACAGGGGGAACACCGGGCTATGGCTACACCTTC
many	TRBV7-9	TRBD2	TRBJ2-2	CASSLGPGTSSGELFF	TGTGCCAGCAGCTTAGGTCCTGGGACTAGCTCTGGGGAGCTGTTTTTT
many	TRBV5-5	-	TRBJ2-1	CASSSGPYNEQFF	TGTGCCAGCAGCTCGGGCCCTTACAATGAGCAGTTCTTC
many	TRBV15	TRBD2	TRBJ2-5	CATREALFQETQYF	TGTGCCACCCGGGAGGCGCTATTCCAAGAGACCCAGTACTTC
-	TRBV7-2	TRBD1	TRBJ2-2	CASPYRGQDYTGELFF	TGTGCCAGCCCCTATAGGGGACAGGACTACACCGGGGAGCTGTTTTTT
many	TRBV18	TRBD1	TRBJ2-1	CASSRVPGQGSNEQFF	TGTGCCAGCTCAAGAGTACCGGGACAGGGTTCCAATGAGCAGTTCTTC
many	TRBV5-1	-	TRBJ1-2	CASSSFGDGMDGYTF	TGCGCCAGCAGCTCCTTCGGGGACGGAATGGACGGCTACACCTTC
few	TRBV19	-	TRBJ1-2	CASSVRGGGYTF	TGTGCCAGTAGTGTCAGGGGCGGCGGCTACACCTTC
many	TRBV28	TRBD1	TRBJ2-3	CASSSAGTGKTDTQYF	TGTGCCAGCAGCTCAGCCGGGACAGGAAAAACGGATACGCAGTATTTT
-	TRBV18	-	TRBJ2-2	CASSNRGDLNTGELFF	TGTGCCAGCTCAAACCGAGGGGACCTGAACACCGGGGAGCTGTTTTTT
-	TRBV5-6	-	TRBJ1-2	CASTLTATGGYTF	TGTGCCAGCACGCTGACAGCCACAGGCGGCTACACCTTC
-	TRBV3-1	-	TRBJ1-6	CASSQGSERRSPLHF	TGTGCCAGCAGCCAAGGGTCCGAAAGAAGGTCACCCCTCCACTTT
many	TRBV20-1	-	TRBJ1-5	CSARGEALGNQPQHF	TGCAGTGCTAGGGGAGAGGCATTGGGCAATCAGCCCCAGCATTTT
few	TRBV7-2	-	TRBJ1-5	CASADGNNQPQHF	TGTGCCAGCGCTGACGGAAACAATCAGCCCCAGCATTTT
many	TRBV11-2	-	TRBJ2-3	CASSQALLDTQYF	TGTGCCAGCAGCCAGGCTTTGCTAGATACGCAGTATTTT
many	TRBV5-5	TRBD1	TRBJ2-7	CASSYSGTGALEQYF	TGTGCCAGCAGCTATTCCGGGACAGGGGCGCTCGAGCAGTACTTC
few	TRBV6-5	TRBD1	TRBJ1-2	CASTGTGFGYTF	TGTGCCAGCACCGGGACAGGGTTTGGCTACACCTTC
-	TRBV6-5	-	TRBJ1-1	CASSGPTGKAFF	TGTGCCAGCAGTGGCCCGACGGGGAAAGCTTTCTTT
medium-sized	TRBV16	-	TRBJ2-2	CASSPNTGELFF	TGTGCCAGCAGCCCGAACACCGGGGAGCTGTTTTTT
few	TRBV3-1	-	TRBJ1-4	CASSPAYKATNEKLFF	TGTGCCAGCAGCCCCGCTTACAAGGCAACTAATGAAAAACTGTTTTTT
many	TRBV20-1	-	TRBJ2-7	CSASIGAVYEQYF	TGCAGTGCTAGCATTGGGGCAGTCTACGAGCAGTACTTC